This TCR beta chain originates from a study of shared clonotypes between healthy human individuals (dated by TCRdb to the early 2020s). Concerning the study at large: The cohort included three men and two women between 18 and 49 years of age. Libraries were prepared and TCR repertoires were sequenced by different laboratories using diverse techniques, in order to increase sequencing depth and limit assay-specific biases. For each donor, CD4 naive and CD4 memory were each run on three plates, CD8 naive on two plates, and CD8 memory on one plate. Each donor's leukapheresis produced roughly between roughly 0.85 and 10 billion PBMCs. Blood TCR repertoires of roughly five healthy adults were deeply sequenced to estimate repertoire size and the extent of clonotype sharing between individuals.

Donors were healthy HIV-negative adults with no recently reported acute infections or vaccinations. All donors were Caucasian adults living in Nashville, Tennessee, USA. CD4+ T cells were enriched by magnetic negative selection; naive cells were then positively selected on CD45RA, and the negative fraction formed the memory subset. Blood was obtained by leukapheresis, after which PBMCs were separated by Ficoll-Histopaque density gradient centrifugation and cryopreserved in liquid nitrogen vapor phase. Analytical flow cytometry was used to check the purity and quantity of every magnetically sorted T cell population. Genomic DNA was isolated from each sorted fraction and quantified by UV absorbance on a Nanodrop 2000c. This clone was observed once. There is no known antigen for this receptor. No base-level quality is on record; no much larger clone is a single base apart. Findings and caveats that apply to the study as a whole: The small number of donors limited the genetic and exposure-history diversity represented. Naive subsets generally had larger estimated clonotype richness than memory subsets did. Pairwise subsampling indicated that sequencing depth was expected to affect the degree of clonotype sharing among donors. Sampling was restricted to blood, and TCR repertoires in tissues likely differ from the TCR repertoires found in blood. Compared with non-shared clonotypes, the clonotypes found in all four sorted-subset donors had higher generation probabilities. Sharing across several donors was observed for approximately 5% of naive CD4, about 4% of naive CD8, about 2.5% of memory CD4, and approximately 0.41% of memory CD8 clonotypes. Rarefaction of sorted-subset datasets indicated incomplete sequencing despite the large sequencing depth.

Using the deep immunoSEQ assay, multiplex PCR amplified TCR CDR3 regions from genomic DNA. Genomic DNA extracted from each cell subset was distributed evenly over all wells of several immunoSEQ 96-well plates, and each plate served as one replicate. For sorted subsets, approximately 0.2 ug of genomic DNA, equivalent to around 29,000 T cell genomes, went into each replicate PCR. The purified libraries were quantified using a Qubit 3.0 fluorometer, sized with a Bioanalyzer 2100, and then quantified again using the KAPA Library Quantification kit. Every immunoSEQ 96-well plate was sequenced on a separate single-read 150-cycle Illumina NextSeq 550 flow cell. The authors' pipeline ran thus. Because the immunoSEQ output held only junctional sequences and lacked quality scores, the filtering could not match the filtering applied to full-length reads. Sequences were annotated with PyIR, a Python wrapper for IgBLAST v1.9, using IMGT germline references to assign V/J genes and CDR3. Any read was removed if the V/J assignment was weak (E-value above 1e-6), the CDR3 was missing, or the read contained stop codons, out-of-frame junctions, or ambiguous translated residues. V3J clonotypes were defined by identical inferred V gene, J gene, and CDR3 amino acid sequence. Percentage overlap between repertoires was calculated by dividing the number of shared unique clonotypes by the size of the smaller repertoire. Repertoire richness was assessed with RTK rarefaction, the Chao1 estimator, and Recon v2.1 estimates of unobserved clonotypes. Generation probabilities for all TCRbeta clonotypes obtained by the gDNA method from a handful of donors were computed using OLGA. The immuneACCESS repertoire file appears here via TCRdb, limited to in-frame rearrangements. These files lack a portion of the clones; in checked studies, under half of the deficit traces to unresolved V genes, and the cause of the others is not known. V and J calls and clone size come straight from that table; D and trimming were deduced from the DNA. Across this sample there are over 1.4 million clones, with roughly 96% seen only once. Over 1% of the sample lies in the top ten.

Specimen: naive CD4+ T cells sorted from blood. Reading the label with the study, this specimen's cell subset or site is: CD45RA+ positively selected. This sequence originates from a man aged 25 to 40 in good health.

CDR3 reads: CASSHRTSGSWGTGELFF. Here is the DNA: TGTGCCAGCAGCCACCGGACTAGCGGGAGCTGGGGCACCGGGGAGCTGTTTTTT. The rearrangement joined TRBV7-9 to TRBJ2-2, with TRBD2 matching 13 junction bases. The CDR3 numbers 18 residues from cysteine through phenylalanine. The kept DNA is CDR3 alone, 54 bases in frame from the first base. CDR1 SEHNR and CDR2 FQNEAQ are derived from the germline V gene (reference sequence). V is pruned by 5 bases and J by 4 bases, leaving 10 bases of the junction without a gene match.